The sequence of this T cell receptor beta chain was determined in a study of cytomegalovirus exposure and HLA in healthy donors. Clones were sequenced by immunoSEQ multiplex PCR, and TCRdb holds only the in-frame ones, with some missing. The sample consists of 110,000 to 150,000 clones, 80% to 90% of them appearing once. The donors formed part of the roughly 110-subject validation cohort, distinct from the roughly 700-subject first cohort. Germline values: CDR1 MNHNY, CDR2 SVGAGI (reference sequence). Trimming cost V 0 bases and J 1 base; bases outside gene matches: 2. This CDR3 is 15 amino acids long. This clone was counted only a few times.

The sequenced sample was PBMCs. The clonotype originates from a woman in her 30s in good health and CMV-seronegative. The rearrangement uses TRBV6-6 and TRBJ1-1; 7 bases map to TRBD1. The CDR3, as DNA: TGTGCCAGCAGTTACTCGGCAGGGGGGAACACTGAAGCTTTCTTT. Protein sequence: CASSYSAGGNTEAFF.